This T cell receptor beta chain was sequenced during a study of blood T cells in healthy people across ages. Study context: Roughly one uniquely barcoded beta molecule per two T cells was captured. General study findings and limits: More naive CD4+ cells and higher diversity were found in long-lived than in aged donors.

This clonotype was found a few times. Its antigen is not known. The germline gives CDR1 DFQATT, CDR2 SNEGSKA (reference sequence). The V segment lost 4 bases and the J segment 1 base; nucleotides outside the gene matches: 7. The CDR3 contains 16 residues. A second PCR of about 7 to 12 cycles used a sample-barcoded 5' primer and a J-beta primer mix. Every cDNA molecule bore a tag from a template-switch adaptor containing 12 random nucleotides. TCRdb re-called the 5' RACE reads through MiXCR, storing one row per CDR3 protein. The data show about 1 million distinct CDR3 sequences, with more than 40% seen just once and over 15% held by the top ten.

Sequencing input: blood. The TCR comes from a woman aged 60-70 years in good health. The chain combines TRBV20-1 with TRBJ2-4; 10 bases are shared with TRBD1. CDR3 loop: CSANPKGQGAKNIQYF. DNA for the CDR3: TGCAGTGCTAATCCAAAGGGACAGGGGGCCAAAAACATTCAGTACTTC.